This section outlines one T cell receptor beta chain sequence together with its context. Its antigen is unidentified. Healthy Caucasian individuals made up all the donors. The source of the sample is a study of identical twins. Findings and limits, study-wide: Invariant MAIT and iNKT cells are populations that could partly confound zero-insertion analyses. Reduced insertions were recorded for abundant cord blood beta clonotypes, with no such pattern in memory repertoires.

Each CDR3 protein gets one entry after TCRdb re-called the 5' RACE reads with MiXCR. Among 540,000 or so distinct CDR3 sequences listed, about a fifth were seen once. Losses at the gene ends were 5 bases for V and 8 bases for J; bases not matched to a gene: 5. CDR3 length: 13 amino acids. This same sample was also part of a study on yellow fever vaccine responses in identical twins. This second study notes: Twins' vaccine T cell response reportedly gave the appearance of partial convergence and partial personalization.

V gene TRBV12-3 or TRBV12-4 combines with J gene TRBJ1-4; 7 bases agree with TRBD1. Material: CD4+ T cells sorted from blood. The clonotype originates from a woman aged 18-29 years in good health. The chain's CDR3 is CASSRQGGEKLFF. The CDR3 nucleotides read TGTGCCAGCAGTCGACAGGGAGGGGAAAAACTGTTTTTT.